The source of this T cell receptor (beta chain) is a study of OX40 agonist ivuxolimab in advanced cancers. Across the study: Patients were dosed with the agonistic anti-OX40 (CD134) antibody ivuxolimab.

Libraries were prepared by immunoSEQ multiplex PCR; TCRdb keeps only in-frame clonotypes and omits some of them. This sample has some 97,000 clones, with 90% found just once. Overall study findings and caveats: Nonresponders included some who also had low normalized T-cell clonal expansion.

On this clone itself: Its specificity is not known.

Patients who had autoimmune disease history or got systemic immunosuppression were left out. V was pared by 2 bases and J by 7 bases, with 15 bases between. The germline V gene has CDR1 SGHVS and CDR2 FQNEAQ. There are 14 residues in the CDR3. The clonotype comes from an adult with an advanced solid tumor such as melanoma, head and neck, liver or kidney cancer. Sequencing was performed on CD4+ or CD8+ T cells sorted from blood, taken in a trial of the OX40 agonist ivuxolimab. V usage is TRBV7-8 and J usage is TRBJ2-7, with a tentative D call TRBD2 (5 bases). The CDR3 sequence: CASSLRAVALEQYF. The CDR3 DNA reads TGTGCCAGCAGCTTAAGGGCGGTAGCGCTTGAGCAGTACTTC.